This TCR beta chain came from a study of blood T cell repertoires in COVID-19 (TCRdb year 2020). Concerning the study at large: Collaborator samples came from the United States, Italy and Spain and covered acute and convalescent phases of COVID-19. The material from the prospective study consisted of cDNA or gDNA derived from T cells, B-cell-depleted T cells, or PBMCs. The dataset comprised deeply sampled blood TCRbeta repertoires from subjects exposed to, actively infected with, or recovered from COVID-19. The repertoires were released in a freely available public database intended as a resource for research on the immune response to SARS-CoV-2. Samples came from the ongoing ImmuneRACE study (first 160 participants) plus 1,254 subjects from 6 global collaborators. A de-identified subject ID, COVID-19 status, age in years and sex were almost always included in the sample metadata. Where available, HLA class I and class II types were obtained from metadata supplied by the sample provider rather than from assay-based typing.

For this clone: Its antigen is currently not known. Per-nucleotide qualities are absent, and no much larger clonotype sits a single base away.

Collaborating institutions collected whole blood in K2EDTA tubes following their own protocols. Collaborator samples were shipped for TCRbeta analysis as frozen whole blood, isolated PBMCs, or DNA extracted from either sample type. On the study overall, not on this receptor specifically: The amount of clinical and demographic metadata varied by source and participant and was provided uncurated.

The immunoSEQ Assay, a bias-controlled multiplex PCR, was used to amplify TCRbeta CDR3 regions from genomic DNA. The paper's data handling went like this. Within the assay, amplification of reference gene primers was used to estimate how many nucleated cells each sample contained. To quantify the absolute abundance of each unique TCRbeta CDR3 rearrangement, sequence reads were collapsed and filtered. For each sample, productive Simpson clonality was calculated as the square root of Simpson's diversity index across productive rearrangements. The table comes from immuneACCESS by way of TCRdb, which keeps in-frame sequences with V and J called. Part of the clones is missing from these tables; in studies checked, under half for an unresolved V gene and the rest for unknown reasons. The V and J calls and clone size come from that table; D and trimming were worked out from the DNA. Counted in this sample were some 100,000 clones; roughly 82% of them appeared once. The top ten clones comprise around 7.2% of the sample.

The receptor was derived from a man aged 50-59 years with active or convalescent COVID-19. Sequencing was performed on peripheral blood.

The nucleotide sequence reads TGTGCCATCAGTGAGAGCCGGGGGACTGAAGCTTTCTTT. Translated, this is CAISESRGTEAFF. Here the chain combines TRBV10-3 and TRBJ1-1; the D segment could be TRBD1, given 5 matching bases. The germline V gene sets CDR1 to ENHRY and CDR2 to SYGVKD. Trimming costs V 2 bases and J 5 bases, and their ends lie 9 bases apart. The cysteine opens and the phenylalanine closes a CDR3 of 13 amino acids. Only the CDR3 part of the read is kept: 39 bases, read in frame from the first base.